This TCR beta chain is drawn from a study of regulatory T cells in long-lasting Graves disease (dated by TCRdb to about 2021). In terms of the full investigation: To count as having persistent Graves' disease, a patient had to have received antithyroid drug treatment for over 5 years with TSH receptor autoantibodies remaining persistently positive. A total of roughly 35 samples underwent TCR sequencing: about 13 from persistent and roughly 20 from newly diagnosed Graves' disease patients. The study was conducted in China and was registered as a clinical trial. Antithyroid drugs had been taken for approximately 9.5 years on average by persistent Graves' disease patients in the clinical cohort. Peripheral blood TCR sequencing and RNA sequencing compared persistent Graves' disease patients with newly diagnosed Graves' disease patients. What the work shows at the level of the full study, not this receptor alone: Persistent Graves' disease patients showed lower TCR Shannon entropy and fewer highly expanded clones than newly diagnosed patients, suggesting clonal expansion. Only the TCR beta chain was sequenced and analyzed. More public clonotypes were shared among persistent patients (under 3,000) than among newly diagnosed patients (roughly 1,000). The authors noted that the small sample size was a limitation that may lower accuracy. Peripheral blood alone was examined, since thyroid tissue, which constituted the primary lesion, could not be accessed. Preferential use of TRBV28, TRBJ1-2 and TRBJ2-5 was observed in persistent disease, whereas TRBV20-1 and TRBJ2-1 were favored in newly diagnosed disease.

The sample's time point, from its label and the paper: persistent/refractory GD, antithyroid drugs over 5 years with positive TRAb. For both TCR sequencing and RNA sequencing, RNA was extracted from PBMCs in TRIzol. Graves' disease was diagnosed according to American Thyroid Association guidelines. Patients for the study were recruited at an endocrinology department in Xi'an, China. From each patient, around 8.3 milliliters of peripheral blood was collected into an EDTA anticoagulant tube. Ficoll Paque Plus density gradient separation was used to isolate PBMCs, and no further T cell sorting was done. An Agilent 2100 Bioanalyzer and agarose gel were used to assess RNA quality, and a NanoDrop 2000 was used to measure RNA concentration. Points on this clonotype: The antigen it binds to is not known. Per-base qualities were not stored, and no clone one base away is much larger.

V is reduced by 5 bases and J by 0 bases, leaving a spacing of 14 bases between them. CDR1 is given as MNHEY and CDR2 as SVGEGT, both from the germline V gene. The CDR3, cysteine through phenylalanine, is 15 amino acids long. Left in the record is the CDR3 DNA by itself, 45 bases read in frame from the first base. Libraries were built with multiplex PCR. The instrument was an Illumina HiSeq 4000. TCR beta libraries were built with iRepertoire HTBI primers and Arm-PCR amplification of CDR3 regions. Before sequencing, the PCR products went through gel purification. In the authors' own workflow: Gene usage analysis of CDR3 amino acid clonotypes relied on the approximately 60 TRBV and 15 or so TRBJ segments identified across samples. COPE and FqMerger were used to merge filtered high-quality paired reads into contigs. Contigs were aligned with BLAST to IMGT TRBV, TRBD and TRBJ reference genes, and CDR3 was defined per IMGT. Highly expanded clones were defined as clonotypes with a frequency above 0.1%. Shannon entropy served as the measure of repertoire diversity, while the Gini coefficient captured V-J evenness. Public clonotypes were defined as clonotypes shared by more than one individual. Clones were called with MiXCR by TCRdb after fastp trimmed the public reads at Q25, and only in-frame beta chains were retained. Each record represents a unique CDR3 protein, reported with the most common genes and DNA among its rows. The V and J calls, along with clone size, are taken from TCRdb and not from the paper's own processing. In all, the sample holds 600,000 to 800,000 distinct CDR3 sequences, and 25% to 35% of those were seen once. The leading ten clones occupy around 42% of the sample.

The chain was built from TRBV6-2 or TRBV6-3 and TRBJ2-7; TRBD1 might be the D gene, on 5 matching bases. The sample here was peripheral blood mononuclear cells (PBMCs), taken when the disease was refractory, from a patient treated with antithyroid drugs. The source of this sequence is a female donor with Graves disease. The CDR3 loop reads CASSEEGASSYEQYF. The DNA reads TGTGCCAGCAGTGAAGAAGGGGCGAGCTCCTACGAGCAGTACTTC.